These 2 T cell receptor beta chains were all obtained from the same sample, sequenced in a study of cytotoxic CD8 clonotypes in ibrutinib-treated CLL. Measured with immunoSEQ multiplex PCR; TCRdb has only the in-frame clones, and not every one. The sample has around 33,000 clones; roughly three quarters are singletons. Sequencing used PBMCs, obtained before ibrutinib treatment. These receptor sequences come from a human donor with chronic lymphocytic leukemia.

This clone has a handful of counts. The rearrangement joins TRBV6-5 to TRBJ2-5; D is uncertain. This CDR3 comprises 12 residues. Germline loops: CDR1 MNHEY, CDR2 SVGAGI. V lost 6 bases, J lost 2 bases, and 7 bases lay in between. The CDR3 DNA reads as TGTGCCAGCAGGGCAGAGCAAGAGACCCAGTACTTC. Translating it yields CASRAEQETQYF.

V gene TRBV28 combines with J gene TRBJ1-4, with 8 bases fitting TRBD1. After removal of 7 bases from V and 5 bases from J, the junction contained 3 bases not matched to a gene. Per germline, CDR1 MDHEN and CDR2 SYDVKM. This CDR3 is 13 amino acids long. CDR3 amino acids: CASTTGANEKLFF. The CDR3 DNA sequence: TGTGCCAGCACGACAGGGGCGAATGAAAAACTGTTTTTT. The variable domain in full, completed from reference TRBV28 and TRBJ1-4, reads DVKVTQSSRYLVKRTGEKVFLECVQDMDHENMFWYRQDPGLGLRLIYFSYDVKMKEKGDIPEGYSVSREKKERFSLILESASTNQTSMYLCASTTGANEKLFFGSGTQLSVL.